This is a list of T cell receptor beta chains from one sample in a study of PD-1 blockade in classical Hodgkin lymphoma. The table came from immunoSEQ multiplex PCR; TCRdb's copy has only in-frame clones and leaves some out. The sample has some 90,000 clones, roughly 78% seen once; the top ten hold about a tenth. The sequenced sample was peripheral blood mononuclear cells (PBMCs), obtained before the fourth cycle of nivolumab. The receptors stem from a human donor with classical Hodgkin lymphoma. The CDR3 runs from the conserved cysteine through the conserved F or W. Fields, in order: D gene, CDR3 length, J gene, V gene, CDR3 DNA, CDR3 protein. The D gene is left open where the match is weak.

NA,16,TRBJ2-7,TRBV5-1,TGCGCCAGCAGCTTGCTTCCTTTGAAGCAGGAGTCCGAGCAGTACTTC,CASSLLPLKQESEQYF
NA,12,TRBJ1-4,TRBV19,TGTGCCAGTAGTATTGCGGGTATGAAACTGTTTTTT,CASSIAGMKLFF
NA,14,TRBJ2-6,TRBV9,TGTGCCAGCAGCGTTGAGGCTGGGGCCAACGTCCTGACTTTC,CASSVEAGANVLTF
TRBD1,15,TRBJ2-7,TRBV5-6,TGTGCCAGCAGCTTTGGGACAGGGGGCTTGGGAGAGCAGTACTTC,CASSFGTGGLGEQYF
NA,15,TRBJ2-1,TRBV4-2,TGTGCCAGCAGCCAAACGGGGACCACTTCCAATGAGCAGTTCTTC,CASSQTGTTSNEQFF
NA,13,TRBJ2-3,TRBV11-3,TGTGCCAGCAGCTTAGAGGGCTCAGATACGCAGTATTTT,CASSLEGSDTQYF
TRBD1,18,TRBJ2-6,TRBV18,TGTGCCAGCTCACCATCCCCGACAGGGGAGTCTGGGGCCAACGTCCTGACTTTC,CASSPSPTGESGANVLTF
NA,14,TRBJ1-1,TRBV2,TGTGCCAGCAGTGAAGTGGGGCGGATCACTGAAGCTTTCTTT,CASSEVGRITEAFF
TRBD2,17,TRBJ2-2,TRBV2,TGTGCCAGCAGGGGACTAGCGGGGGTTTCGAACACCGGGGAGCTGTTTTTT,CASRGLAGVSNTGELFF
NA,12,TRBJ2-2,TRBV6-5,TGTGCCTCAGTCGCGAACACCGGGGAGCTGTTTTTT,CASVANTGELFF
TRBD1,11,TRBJ2-7,TRBV6-6,TGTGCCAGCGGAGGACAGGGGGCCTTTAGCTTC,CASGGQGAFSF
NA,15,TRBJ1-1,TRBV10-3,TGTGCCATCAGTGAGTCAAGGGTCGTCGGCACTGAAGCTTTCTTT,CAISESRVVGTEAFF
NA,16,TRBJ1-6,TRBV5-1,TGCGCCAGCAGCCCGGGGGGTGGGTTCAATAATTCACCCCTCCACTTT,CASSPGGGFNNSPLHF
TRBD1,14,TRBJ1-2,TRBV13,TGTGCCAGCAGCTTACGGGACAGGGGAAGCGGCTACACCTTC,CASSLRDRGSGYTF
NA,17,TRBJ2-5,TRBV13,TGTGCCAGCAGCCTAACAGGGACCTTCGGCTCTGGAGAGACCCAGTACTTC,CASSLTGTFGSGETQYF
NA,11,TRBJ2-1,TRBV29-1,TGCAGCGTTGTGCGGGTCCGCGAGCAGTTCTTC,CSVVRVREQFF
TRBD1,14,TRBJ1-2,TRBV28,TGTGCCAGCAGTCCCCTGGACAGGGTCTATGGCTACACCTTC,CASSPLDRVYGYTF
NA,15,TRBJ2-1,TRBV5-4,TGTGCCAGCAGCTTGGGAAGCGGGACATACAATGAGCAGTTCTTC,CASSLGSGTYNEQFF
NA,13,TRBJ2-5,TRBV10-3,TGTGCCATCAGTGAAGGGTCAGAAGAGACCCAGTACTTC,CAISEGSEETQYF
TRBD1,14,TRBJ2-5,TRBV2,TGTGCCAGCAACGCCGGGACAGGTCAAGAGACCCAGTACTTC,CASNAGTGQETQYF
NA,14,TRBJ2-7,TRBV6-5,TGTGCCAGCAGGGGCCACGGCCCCCCCTACGAGCAGTACTTC,CASRGHGPPYEQYF
NA,15,TRBJ2-4,TRBV5-1,TGCGCCAGCAGCCCCGACCGGGGAGCCAAAAACATTCAGTACTTC,CASSPDRGAKNIQYF